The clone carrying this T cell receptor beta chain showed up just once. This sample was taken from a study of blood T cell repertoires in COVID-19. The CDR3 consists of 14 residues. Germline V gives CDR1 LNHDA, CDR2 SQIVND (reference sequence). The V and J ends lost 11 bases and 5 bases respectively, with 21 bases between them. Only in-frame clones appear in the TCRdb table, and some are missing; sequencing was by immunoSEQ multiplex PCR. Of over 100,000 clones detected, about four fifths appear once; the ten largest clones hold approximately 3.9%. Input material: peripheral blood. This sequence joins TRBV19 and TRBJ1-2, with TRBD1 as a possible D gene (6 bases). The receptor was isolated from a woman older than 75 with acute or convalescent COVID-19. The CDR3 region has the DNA TGTGCCGCTCAATCGGACAGAAATAGATATGGCTACACCTTC. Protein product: CAAQSDRNRYGYTF.